One and the same sample provided the 5 T cell receptor beta chains below, sequenced in a study of CD8 T cells in Susac syndrome. A quantity of about 0.5 to 1 ug RNA underwent reverse transcription using random hexamers. TCRdb analysed the immunoSEQ multiplex PCR reads with MiXCR anew, one entry per CDR3 protein. Counted here are approximately 100,000 distinct CDR3 sequences, about nine tenths occurring once; the ten biggest clones make up roughly 0.12%. Sequenced: CD8+ T cells from PBMCs. These receptors were collected from a human donor in good health.

The rearrangement joins TRBV6-5 to TRBJ2-5, with D maybe TRBD1 (6 bases). This CDR3 has 12 amino acids. V was pared by 5 bases and J by 4 bases, with 8 bases between. Germline assignment: CDR1 MNHEY and CDR2 SVGAGI. CDR3 bases: TGTGCCAGCAGTAGGGGGAGAGAGACCCAGTACTTC. Amino acids: CASSRGRETQYF.

This rearrangement joins TRBV2 to TRBJ2-7; TRBD1 matches at 7 bases. The CDR3 runs 12 residues. Germline CDR1 and CDR2: SNHLY and FYNNEI. V shed 8 bases and J 2 bases; nucleotides not matched to a gene: 3. CDR3 sequence reads: CASGTETYEQYF. CDR3 coding DNA: TGTGCCAGCGGGACAGAGACCTACGAGCAGTACTTC.

This chain connects TRBV29-1 to TRBJ1-1, with TRBD1 as a possible D gene (5 bases). CDR3 size: 13 residues. V lost 6 bases and J lost 0, with 11 bases in between. From germline, CDR1 is SQVTM and CDR2 ANQGSEA. This CDR3 is CSVMTAMNTEAFF. CDR3 coding DNA: TGCAGCGTGATGACAGCTATGAACACTGAAGCTTTCTTT.

The chain combines TRBV7-9 with TRBJ1-2; D remains ambiguous. This CDR3 contains 12 residues. Germline V gives CDR1 SEHNR, CDR2 FQNEAQ (reference sequence). Trimming stripped 5 bases from V and 5 bases from J, with 9 bases between. CDR3 sequence (DNA): TGTGCCAGCAGCCTAAGTCCATATGGCTACACCTTC. Its translation: CASSLSPYGYTF.

The rearrangement links TRBV7-2 to TRBJ2-1, with D possibly matching TRBD2 (5 bases). The CDR3 has 16 residues. Trimming cost V 5 bases and J 1 base, with 15 bases left between them. Germline V gives CDR1 SGHTA, CDR2 FQGNSA. In nucleotides, the CDR3 is TGTGCCAGCAGCATCGAGGGTGTAGGGTCCTACAATGAGCAGTTCTTC. It is translated as CASSIEGVGSYNEQFF.